What follows are 21 T cell receptor beta chains derived from one specimen sequenced in a study of T cells in Graves' hyperthyroidism and ophthalmopathy. From RNA transcripts, TCR beta CDR3 regions were amplified. With the HTBI primer set, the TCR CDR3 went through a first round of RT-PCR. TCRdb itself ran the multiplex PCR reads through MiXCR, one entry per CDR3 protein. The data show almost 500,000 distinct CDR3 sequences, with about 20% seen just once and approximately 49% held by the top ten. Sequencing was carried out using blood. These TCRs come from a woman in her 70s with Graves' ophthalmopathy.

There are many counts of this clonotype. The V gene is TRBV28, the J gene TRBJ2-1; D gene unclear. CDR1 MDHEN and CDR2 SYDVKM come from the germline V gene. V was clipped by 6 bases and J by 3 bases, with 6 bases between them. The CDR3 contains 12 residues. The CDR3 spells CASRPYYNEQFF. The CDR3 bases are TGTGCCAGCAGACCCTACTACAATGAGCAGTTCTTC.

This clonotype was picked up a small number of times. The CDR3 bases are TGTGCCAGCAGATGGGGAATTAATGAAAAACTGTTTTTT. As protein: CASRWGINEKLFF. This sequence joins TRBV3-1 and TRBJ1-4, with D unclear. The CDR3 has 13 residues. Germline assignment: CDR1 LGHDT and CDR2 YNNKEL (reference sequence). V dropped 6 bases and J dropped 4 bases, with 9 bases sitting between them.

This clonotype showed up just a few times. For the CDR3, the DNA is TGTGCCAGCATTTTTTACAGTTTTGGGGCCAACGTCCTGACTTTC. The encoded protein is CASIFYSFGANVLTF. V usage is TRBV6-1 and J usage is TRBJ2-6; D uncertain. The CDR3 extends over 15 amino acids. In germline, CDR1 is MNHNS, CDR2 SASEGT. V was shortened by 7 bases and J by 3 bases, with 13 bases between the two germline ends.

J is TRBJ1-2 and V is TRBV10-3; 9 bases are a match to TRBD1. V gave up 4 bases and J gave up 5 bases; unmatched junction bases: 14. This CDR3 is 17 amino acids long. Germline-derived CDR1 and CDR2 are ENHRY and SYGVKD. Here the CDR3 DNA reads TGTGCCATCAGTGGGGGCCCCGGGACAGGGAGTTTTTATGGCTACACCTTC. It is translated as CAISGGPGTGSFYGYTF.

This clonotype occurred many times. The rearrangement links TRBV5-1 to TRBJ2-3; TRBD2 is a possible D gene (6 bases). The V end was cut by 7 bases, the J end by 5 bases, with 17 bases between. The CDR3 has 14 amino acids. Germline CDR1 SGHRS, CDR2 YFSETQ. CDR3 loop: CASAPERAGDTQYF. CDR3 DNA sequence: TGCGCCAGCGCCCCCGAGCGGGCAGGAGATACGCAGTATTTT.

This clonotype was detected a few times. The genes are TRBV9 and TRBJ2-1; TRBD2 matches 9 bases. Germline CDR1 is SGDLS and CDR2 is YYNGEE. Germline trimming cut 4 bases from V and 1 base from J; bases unmatched to any gene: 6. The CDR3 spans 16 residues. The DNA of the CDR3 is TGTGCCAGCAGCCCAGGGACTAGCAGGTCCTACAATGAGCAGTTCTTC. It yields the protein CASSPGTSRSYNEQFF.

This clonotype was picked up many times. The chain carries TRBV3-1 and TRBJ2-5, with D uncertain. Germline V gene data show CDR1 as LGHDT and CDR2 as YNNKEL (reference sequence). The V and J ends lost 3 bases and 1 base respectively, with 9 bases between them. The CDR3 spans 14 residues. In nucleotides, the CDR3 is TGTGCCAGCAGCCAGCACGGGCCCCAAGAGACCCAGTACTTC. Protein product: CASSQHGPQETQYF.

The gene calls are TRBV9 and TRBJ2-1; 9 positions match TRBD1. This CDR3 is built from 15 residues. V shed 4 bases and J 6 bases; nucleotides not matched to a gene: 8. The germline V gene has CDR1 SGDLS and CDR2 YYNGEE. Here the CDR3 DNA reads TGTGCCAGCAGCCCCCGGACAGGGGCCACCAATGAGCAGTTCTTC. Protein: CASSPRTGATNEQFF. Full variable domain (rest looked up from reference TRBV9 and TRBJ2-1): DSGVTQTPKHLITATGQRVTLRCSPRSGDLSVYWYQQSLDQGLQFLIQYYNGEERAKGNILERFSAQQFPDLHSELNLSSLELGDSALYFCASSPRTGATNEQFFGPGTRLTVL.

This clonotype was picked up many times. V is TRBV5-1 and J is TRBJ1-1; D not certain. Germline V gives CDR1 SGHRS, CDR2 YFSETQ. There are 14 residues in the CDR3. The germline V and J ends were trimmed by 5 bases and 1 base, with 12 bases remaining between them. The CDR3 DNA reads TGCGCCAGCAGGCTTGACACCCCGAACACTGAAGCTTTCTTT. Its translation is CASRLDTPNTEAFF.

The rearrangement links TRBV6-1 to TRBJ2-1; 14 bases are a match to TRBD2. Germline V gives CDR1 MNHNS, CDR2 SASEGT. The CDR3 runs to 15 residues. V trimming: 4 bases; J trimming: 4 bases; junction bases outside the gene matches: 0. The CDR3 bases are TGTGCCAGCAGTGGGACTAGCGGGGGGTACAATGAGCAGTTCTTC. Its protein product is CASSGTSGGYNEQFF.

This chain joins TRBV4-3 and TRBJ2-3, with unresolved D. CDR1 is LGHNA, CDR2 YSLEER, per germline. The V gene lost 3 bases and the J gene lost 2 bases, with 15 bases spanning the gap. This CDR3 spans 16 amino acids. The CDR3 coding sequence is TGCGCCAGCAGCCAGACCACCGCTATCGTCACAGATACGCAGTATTTT. Amino acid sequence: CASSQTTAIVTDTQYF.

This clonotype has only a few counts. The junction departs from the called germline gene at one end, perhaps through a read error. J is TRBJ2-7 and V is TRBV19; 10 bases line up with TRBD2. The CDR3 totals 13 residues. Germline-derived CDR1 and CDR2 are LNHDA and SQIVND (reference sequence). The DNA of the CDR3 is TGTGCTAGTAGTACTAGCGGGAAGTACGAGCAGTACTTC. Protein product: CASSTSGKYEQYF. Variable domain in full (rest from reference TRBV19 and TRBJ2-7): DGGITQSPKYLFRKEGQNVTLSCEQNLNHDAMYWYRQDPGQGLRLIYYSQIVNDFQKGDIAEGYSVSREKKESFPLTVTSAQKNPTAFYLCASSTSGKYEQYFGPGTRLTVT.

This clonotype has a handful of counts. The V and J genes are TRBV19 and TRBJ2-1; D may be TRBD2 (7 bases). V was trimmed by 3 bases and J by 8 bases, leaving 17 bases between them. The CDR3 spans 15 residues. Germline loops: CDR1 LNHDA, CDR2 SQIVND (reference sequence). The CDR3 coding sequence is TGTGCCAGTAGTATGGTCGGAGGGGGGGCGCATGAGCAGTTCTTC. This translates into CASSMVGGGAHEQFF.

This clonotype was seen repeatedly, ten times or more. The chain recombines TRBV5-8 with TRBJ1-5; tentative D call: TRBD1 (6 bases). The CDR3 loop spans 15 amino acids. Germline-derived CDR1 and CDR2 are SGHTS and YDEGEE. Trimming stripped 4 bases from V and 5 bases from J, with 16 bases between. CDR3 in DNA: TGTGCCAGCAGCACGTCCGGGACATTCGATCAGCCCCAGCATTTT. This encodes CASSTSGTFDQPQHF.

This clonotype showed up many times. V gene TRBV28 combines with J gene TRBJ2-7; D is unclear. V gave up 2 bases and J gave up 0 bases, with 11 bases separating them. CDR3 length: 15 residues. Germline assignment: CDR1 MDHEN and CDR2 SYDVKM. This chain's CDR3 is CASSLDRVSSYEQYF. The CDR3 DNA follows: TGTGCCAGCAGTTTAGACCGGGTGAGCTCCTACGAGCAGTACTTC.

This chain uses TRBV3-1 with TRBJ1-5; D unresolved. Germline V gives CDR1 LGHDT, CDR2 YNNKEL (reference sequence). Trimming stripped 1 base from V and 4 bases from J, with 8 bases between. The CDR3 is 14 amino acids. In DNA, the CDR3 is TGTGCCAGCAGCCAAGGCGTTCAGAATCAGCCCCAGCATTTT. Amino acid sequence: CASSQGVQNQPQHF. The entire variable domain, with the rest obtained from reference TRBV3-1 and TRBJ1-5, is as follows: DTAVSQTPKYLVTQMGNDKSIKCEQNLGHDTMYWYKQDSKKFLKIMFSYNNKELIINETVPNRFSPKSPDKAHLNLHINSLELGDSAVYFCASSQGVQNQPQHFGDGTRLSIL.

This clonotype has ten or more counts. V and J are TRBV12-3 or TRBV12-4 and TRBJ2-1; D is perhaps TRBD1 (6 bases). The CDR3 is 14 residues long. Deletions cut 3 bases from V and 6 bases from J, with 12 bases between. The CDR3 is CASSLGLGGNEQFF. In nucleotides, the CDR3 is TGTGCCAGCAGTTTGGGGCTAGGGGGCAATGAGCAGTTCTTC.

The chain carries TRBV6-1 and TRBJ2-7; 10 bases are shared with TRBD1. Trimming at V came to 3 bases and at J to 9 bases, leaving 14 bases not matched to a gene. Germline V CDR1 and CDR2: MNHNS, SASEGT. The CDR3 is 16 residues long. The chain's CDR3 is CASSEAFGTGAEAQYF. The DNA of the CDR3 is TGTGCCAGCAGTGAGGCGTTTGGGACAGGGGCCGAGGCGCAGTACTTC.

Comments on this clonotype: This may be a read error, as it is one base from a much larger clone. The chain employs TRBV3-1 and TRBJ2-1; D is unclear. This CDR3 comprises 15 residues. Germline loops: CDR1 LGHDT, CDR2 YNNKEL (reference sequence). DNA for the CDR3: TGTGCCAGCGGCCAAACGCCTAGCTCCTACAATGAGCAGTTCTTC. The encoded protein is CASGQTPSSYNEQFF.

CDR3 nucleotide sequence: TGTGCCAGCAGTTTAGAACCGGGACATGGGGAGCAGTACTTC. It is translated as CASSLEPGHGEQYF. The gene calls are TRBV27 and TRBJ2-7, with a possible D match to TRBD1 (6 bases). V lost 2 bases, J lost 7 bases, and 15 bases lay in between. The CDR3 is 14 amino acids. CDR1 and CDR2 from the germline V gene are MNHEY and SMNVEV (reference sequence).

In this sample, this clonotype turned up a few times. The genes are TRBV5-6 and TRBJ1-2; D remains unclear. Germline-derived CDR1 and CDR2 are SGHDT and YYEEEE. Trimming left V 4 bases short and J 5 bases short, with 9 bases between. This CDR3 spans 12 amino acids. Written as DNA, the CDR3 is TGTGCCAGCAGCACGGGAATGTATGGCTACACCTTC. Translation gives CASSTGMYGYTF.